One TCR beta chain is described in this entry. This clonotype was recorded once. Its antigen is still unknown. A read error is possible here, since a much larger clone lies one base away. This entry belongs to a study of T-cell reconstitution after alpha-beta-depleted transplantation in children (dated by TCRdb to 2016 to 2017). With respect to the entire study: Using TCR repertoire profiling, the study quantitatively followed how T-cell immune reconstitution unfolded in children after TCRalphabeta/CD19-depleted allogeneic hematopoietic cell transplantation.

The library was made by PCR. The listed sequencing device is Illumina HiSeq 2500. To normalize quantification of the TCRbeta repertoire, the TCR libraries were built with molecular barcoding that relied on unique molecular identifiers. Using fastp trimming at Q25 and MiXCR clonotype assembly, TCRdb reanalyzed the public sequencing data and kept in-frame beta chains. Rows are unified per CDR3 protein, each entry keeping the most common DNA and genes. The sample records a few hundred thousand distinct CDR3 sequences, 9.5% to 10% of which are singletons. Jointly, the top ten make up 9.5% to 13% of the sample. Measured from the cysteine to the phenylalanine, the CDR3 is 14 residues long. Of all the DNA, just the CDR3 is kept, 42 bases in frame from base 1. CDR1 and CDR2, looked up from the germline V gene, are SGHTA and FQGNSA. V and J lose 1 base and 1 base, and a span of 7 bases separates them.

The receptor comes from a human donor who donated a stem cell graft to a child with SCID. This sequence uses TRBV7-2 and TRBJ2-5; the D gene is not confidently resolved. Here the sequenced sample was PBMCs from the stem cell graft donor, taken from the stem cell graft. The bases read TGTGCCAGCAGCTTAGGCGACTTCCAAGAGACCCAGTACTTC. Translated, this gives CASSLGDFQETQYF.